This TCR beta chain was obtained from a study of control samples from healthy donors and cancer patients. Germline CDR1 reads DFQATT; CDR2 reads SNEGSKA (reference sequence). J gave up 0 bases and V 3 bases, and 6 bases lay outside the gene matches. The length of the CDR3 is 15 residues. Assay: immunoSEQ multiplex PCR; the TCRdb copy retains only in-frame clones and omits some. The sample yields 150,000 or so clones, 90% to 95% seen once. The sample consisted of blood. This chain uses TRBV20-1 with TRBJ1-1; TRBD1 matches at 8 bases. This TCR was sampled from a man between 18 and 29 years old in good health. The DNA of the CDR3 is TGCAGTGCTAGTTGGGACAGGAATATGAACACTGAAGCTTTCTTT. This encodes CSASWDRNMNTEAFF.